This TCR beta chain is from a study of beta chain features in type 1 diabetes. About the research overall: Patients looked much like healthy donors when it came to age, gender and cell yields. Study outcomes and limitations: Sequencing of cDNA might inflate the share of cells that strongly express TCR. Type 1 diabetes patients had TCRB CDR3s that were shorter (moderately but significantly so) in all four CD4+ subsets.

Trimming cost V 0 bases and J 7 bases, with 13 bases left between them. The germline gives CDR1 SGDLS, CDR2 YYNGEE. The CDR3 extends over 14 amino acids. Expressed TCRB transcripts were sequenced, since all the RNA that had been isolated was reverse transcribed. Profiled with immunoSEQ multiplex PCR; TCRdb holds only in-frame clones, not every one. Of 400,000 to 600,000 clones listed, approximately 28% are singletons. Concerning this clone: What it binds is unknown.

The specimen sequenced was naive CD4+ T cells from blood. The V gene is TRBV9, the J gene TRBJ2-5, with D possibly being TRBD2 (6 bases). The receptor comes from a man aged 18 to 30 in good health. The CDR3 here is CASSVEGGGRTQYF. The DNA for the CDR3 is TGTGCCAGCAGCGTAGAGGGCGGAGGGAGGACCCAGTACTTC.